This T cell receptor beta chain comes out of a study of T cell changes during pregnancy in multiple sclerosis. From germline, CDR1 is MGHRA and CDR2 YSYEKL. The CDR3 spans 14 residues. The junction had 0 bases not matched to a gene; V was cut back by 1 base and J by 3 bases. The table came from immunoSEQ multiplex PCR; TCRdb's copy has only in-frame clones and leaves some out. The sample records 65,000 to 75,000 clones, approximately 92% being singletons. The source is a female donor in good health, enrolled as a control in a pregnancy study. This chain joins TRBV4-1 and TRBJ2-7; TRBD1 agrees at 10 bases. The source material was CD8+ T cells from peripheral blood mononuclear cells, sampled in the third trimester of pregnancy. CDR3 amino acids: CASSQGDRGYEQYF. CDR3 bases: TGCGCCAGCAGCCAAGGGGACAGGGGCTACGAGCAGTACTTC.